The present T cell receptor (beta chain) was sequenced within a study of blood T cell repertoires in COVID-19. Study information: The study drew acute and convalescent COVID-19 samples from the United States, Italy and Spain. The analysed material was cDNA or gDNA that came from T cells, B-cell-depleted T cells, or PBMCs.

The CDR3 spans 15 residues. V lost 4 bases to trimming and J lost 5 bases, with 17 bases between them. Per the germline V gene, CDR1 is MDHEN and CDR2 is SYDVKM. Measured with immunoSEQ multiplex PCR; TCRdb has only the in-frame clones, and not every one. This sample has about 220,000 clones, with 70% to 90% found just once. It was during active infection that Seattle patients were enrolled and then longitudinally followed. This sequence joins TRBV28 and TRBJ1-2; perhaps TRBD1 as D (5 bases). This receptor was taken from a woman in her forties or fifties with COVID-19, enrolled during active disease. Input material: peripheral blood. CDR3 DNA: TGTGCCAGCAGTTCACTGCAAGGGGCTACGTATGGCTACACCTTC. This codes for CASSSLQGATYGYTF.